Listed here are 19 T cell receptor beta chains from one sample, sequenced in a study of CD8 T cells in Susac syndrome. RNA, at about 0.45 to 1 ug, was reverse transcribed with random hexamers. TCRdb redid the calling of the immunoSEQ multiplex PCR reads with MiXCR, one entry per CDR3 protein. The table records 150,000 to 200,000 distinct CDR3 sequences, around 94% of them present only once. The specimen was CD4+ T cells from PBMCs. The source of these receptors is a human donor with Susac syndrome.

The rearrangement links TRBV28 to TRBJ2-4, with 7 bases identical to TRBD1. Germline V gene lookup returns CDR1 MDHEN and CDR2 SYDVKM. CDR3 size: 14 residues. The ends lost 6 bases at V and 0 bases at J; junction bases unmatched: 2. The CDR3 DNA reads TGTGCCAGCAGCGACAGGGTAGCCAAAAACATTCAGTACTTC. Protein sequence: CASSDRVAKNIQYF.

This chain uses TRBV28 with TRBJ1-2; D is perhaps TRBD1 (6 bases). CDR3 length: 14 residues. Germline values: CDR1 MDHEN, CDR2 SYDVKM. V was shortened by 4 bases and J by 6 bases, with 15 bases between the two germline ends. As DNA, the CDR3 is TGTGCCAGCAGTTATCTCCCAGGGACAAATGGCTACACCTTC. Protein: CASSYLPGTNGYTF.

V and J are TRBV7-2 and TRBJ1-2; D unclear. CDR1 is SGHTA, CDR2 FQGNSA, per germline. Trimming took off 1 base at V and 8 bases at J, with 20 bases between the two ends. The CDR3 length is 16 residues. Written as DNA, the CDR3 is TGTGCCAGCAGCTTAGTTCGGGGTGGGAGGACGAGAGGCTACACCTTC. Translation gives CASSLVRGGRTRGYTF. The full variable domain, rest sourced from reference TRBV7-2 and TRBJ1-2, is GAGVSQSPSNKVTEKGKDVELRCDPISGHTALYWYRQSLGQGLEFLIYFQGNSAPDKSGLPSDRFSAERTGGSVSTLTIQRTQQEDSAVYLCASSLVRGGRTRGYTFGSGTRLTVV.

The V call is TRBV19, the J call TRBJ2-7; no clear D. Trimming took off 6 bases at V and 0 bases at J, with 12 bases between the two ends. The CDR3 covers 14 residues. Per the germline V gene, CDR1 is LNHDA and CDR2 is SQIVND (reference sequence). The CDR3 region is CASREQSSSYEQYF. The CDR3 DNA reads as TGTGCCAGTAGGGAACAGTCGAGCTCCTACGAGCAGTACTTC.

The chain employs TRBV2 and TRBJ1-1; D perhaps matches TRBD1 (5 bases). With 8 bases removed from V and 5 bases from J, the gap between germline ends came to 18 bases. The germline V gene has CDR1 SNHLY and CDR2 FYNNEI. The CDR3 runs to 14 residues. In DNA form, the CDR3 reads TGTGCCAGCTTCCGGACAACAGGAGGGACTGAAGCTTTCTTT. This sequence encodes CASFRTTGGTEAFF.

The chain carries TRBV12-3 or TRBV12-4 and TRBJ2-7; D might be TRBD1 (6 bases). Trimming pared 5 bases from V and 7 bases from J, leaving 18 bases between. The CDR3 sequence is 14 residues long. CDR3 sequence (DNA): TGTGCCAGCAGTCCCCCAGGGGCCGAGGGGGAGCAGTACTTC. Amino acids: CASSPPGAEGEQYF.

The V and J genes are TRBV30 and TRBJ2-3; TRBD2 agrees at 15 bases. The V gene's germline CDR1 is GTSNPN and CDR2 SVGIG (reference sequence). The CDR3 totals 17 residues. Losses at the gene ends were 0 bases for V and 4 bases for J; bases not matched to a gene: 5. CDR3 in DNA: TGTGCCTGGAGTGTAACCCGGACTAGCGGGAGGGCAGATACGCAGTATTTT. It yields the protein CAWSVTRTSGRADTQYF.

J is TRBJ1-1 and V is TRBV6-6; D might be TRBD1 (5 bases). Trimming took 9 bases from V and 2 from J, leaving 13 bases between them. Germline V lookup: CDR1 MNHNY, CDR2 SVGAGI (reference sequence). The CDR3 is 13 amino acids. The CDR3 reads CASIQDINTEAFF. The CDR3 DNA is TGTGCCAGTATACAGGACATAAACACTGAAGCTTTCTTT.

This chain links TRBV19 with TRBJ1-5; D call uncertain. CDR3 length: 12 amino acids. The ends were cut back, 7 bases at V and 9 bases at J, with 13 bases in the middle. Germline V gene sequence: CDR1 LNHDA, CDR2 SQIVND (reference sequence). In nucleotides, the CDR3 is TGTGCCAGTAACGGAGGCGGACGGCCCCAGCATTTT. Translation: CASNGGGRPQHF.

The rearrangement joins TRBV4-1 to TRBJ2-7, with D perhaps matching TRBD2 (5 bases). With 6 bases removed from V and 3 bases from J, the gap between germline ends came to 24 bases. CDR3 size: 17 residues. Germline CDR1 is MGHRA and CDR2 is YSYEKL. The CDR3 DNA follows: TGCGCCAGCAGTCCAAGAAGGCTGGGTCTAGCAAGCTACGAGCAGTACTTC. Translated, it gives CASSPRRLGLASYEQYF.

The chain combines TRBV9 with TRBJ2-1, with D uncertain. The germline V gene has CDR1 SGDLS and CDR2 YYNGEE. Trimming stripped 0 bases from V and 0 bases from J, with 7 bases between. The CDR3 has 15 residues. This CDR3 reads CASSVDLGSYNEQFF. In nucleotides, the CDR3 is TGTGCCAGCAGCGTAGATCTTGGCTCCTACAATGAGCAGTTCTTC.

This chain connects TRBV29-1 to TRBJ1-2, with 7 nucleotides matching TRBD1. V shed 3 bases, J shed 5 bases, and the junction held 6 bases outside the gene matches. This CDR3 comprises 13 residues. Per the germline V gene, CDR1 is SQVTM and CDR2 is ANQGSEA. The DNA for the CDR3 is TGCAGCGTTGAGAGACAGGGCAAATATGGCTACACCTTC. Translating gives CSVERQGKYGYTF.

This clonotype was seen just once. The J gene is TRBJ2-1, the V gene TRBV5-4, with 14 bases that match TRBD2. CDR1 is SGHNT and CDR2 is YYREEE in the germline V gene (reference sequence). Germline trimming cut 1 base from V and 0 bases from J; bases unmatched to any gene: 9. The CDR3 totals 20 residues. The CDR3 sequence: CASSLRMGLAGASSYNEQFF. CDR3 nucleotide sequence: TGTGCCAGCAGCTTGCGTATGGGACTAGCGGGGGCAAGCTCCTACAATGAGCAGTTCTTC.

The chain combines TRBV12-3 or TRBV12-4 with TRBJ2-2; no definite D call. The CDR3 consists of 13 residues. Deletions cut 2 bases from V and 6 bases from J, with 7 bases between. CDR3 DNA: TGTGCCAGCAGTTTAAAGGGTTCCGGGGAGCTGTTTTTT. Its protein is CASSLKGSGELFF.

V and J are TRBV5-1 and TRBJ2-1; 8 positions match TRBD2. Per germline, CDR1 SGHRS and CDR2 YFSETQ. Trimming at V came to 1 base and at J to 9 bases, leaving 9 bases not matched to a gene. The CDR3 extends over 15 amino acids. The CDR3 sequence: CASSLIAGSEVEQFF. CDR3 DNA: TGCGCCAGCAGCTTGATAGCGGGGTCGGAAGTTGAGCAGTTCTTC.

The chain joins TRBV11-2 to TRBJ2-4; the match to TRBD1 covers 11 bases. V dropped 6 bases and J dropped 6; count of bases not matched to a gene: 7. The CDR3 covers 15 residues. Germline V gives CDR1 SGHAT, CDR2 FQNNGV. The CDR3 sequence is CASSAGTGGLNIQYF. The CDR3 DNA follows: TGTGCCAGCAGTGCCGGGACAGGGGGTCTAAACATTCAGTACTTC.

The chain has TRBV7-8 and TRBJ2-7; TRBD1 is a possible D gene (5 bases). The CDR3 loop spans 16 amino acids. The V end was cut by 1 base, the J end by 1 base, with 14 bases between. Germline CDR1 reads SGHVS; CDR2 reads FQNEAQ. The CDR3 nucleotides are TGTGCCAGCAGCTTAGAGGCAGGGTTGACGTCCTACGAGCAGTACTTC. Protein product: CASSLEAGLTSYEQYF.

The CDR3 reads CASSKGGSRYGYTF. In DNA, the CDR3 is TGTGCCAGCAGCAAAGGGGGGAGTCGCTATGGCTACACCTTC. The chain employs TRBV3-1 and TRBJ1-2; TRBD1 is a possible D gene (6 bases). CDR3 length: 14 residues. Germline values: CDR1 LGHDT, CDR2 YNNKEL (reference sequence). Deletions cut 5 bases from V and 4 bases from J, with 14 bases between.

The chain uses TRBV28 and TRBJ2-5, with a weak D call TRBD1 (5 bases). Germline V gives CDR1 MDHEN, CDR2 SYDVKM. The CDR3 extends over 15 amino acids. The V and J ends lost 3 bases and 2 bases respectively, with 13 bases between them. The CDR3 loop reads CASSFLGQRQETQYF. CDR3 coding DNA: TGTGCCAGCAGTTTCTTGGGGCAACGTCAAGAGACCCAGTACTTC.